This T cell receptor (beta chain) was recovered during a study of blood T cell repertoires in COVID-19. For the study at large: COVID-19 samples from acute and convalescent phases originated in the United States, Italy and Spain. T cells, B-cell-depleted T cells, or PBMCs supplied cDNA or gDNA.

Authors' analysis steps: Estimates of nucleated cell counts were drawn from the amplification of reference gene primers. Sequenced by immunoSEQ multiplex PCR; TCRdb stores in-frame clones only, minus some. From that table come the V and J calls and clone size; the DNA was used to work out D and trimming. The sample consists of about 210,000 clones, about 83% of them appearing once. The germline CDR1 and CDR2 sequences are SEHNR and FQNEAQ (reference sequence). Trimming at V came to 2 bases and at J to 1 base, leaving 10 bases not matched to a gene. The CDR3 length is 17 residues. What was sequenced was peripheral blood. This chain links TRBV7-9 with TRBJ2-5, with 7 bases fitting TRBD1. The source is a woman in her 50s with active or convalescent COVID-19. DNA of the CDR3: TGTGCCAGCAGCTTAATGGACAGGACAGAAGTCCAAGAGACCCAGTACTTC. This codes for CASSLMDRTEVQETQYF.